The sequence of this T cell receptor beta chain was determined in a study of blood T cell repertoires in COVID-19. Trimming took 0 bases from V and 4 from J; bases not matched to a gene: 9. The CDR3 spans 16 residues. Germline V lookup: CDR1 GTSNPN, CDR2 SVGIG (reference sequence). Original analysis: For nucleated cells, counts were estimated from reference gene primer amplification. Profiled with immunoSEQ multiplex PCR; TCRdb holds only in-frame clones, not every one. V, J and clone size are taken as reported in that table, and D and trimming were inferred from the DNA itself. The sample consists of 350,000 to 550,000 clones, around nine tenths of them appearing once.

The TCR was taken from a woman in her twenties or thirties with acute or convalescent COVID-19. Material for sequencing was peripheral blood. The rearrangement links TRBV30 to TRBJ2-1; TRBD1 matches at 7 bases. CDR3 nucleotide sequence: TGTGCCTGGAGTGTCTCGTTGGGACAGCGATACAATGAGCAGTTCTTC. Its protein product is CAWSVSLGQRYNEQFF.